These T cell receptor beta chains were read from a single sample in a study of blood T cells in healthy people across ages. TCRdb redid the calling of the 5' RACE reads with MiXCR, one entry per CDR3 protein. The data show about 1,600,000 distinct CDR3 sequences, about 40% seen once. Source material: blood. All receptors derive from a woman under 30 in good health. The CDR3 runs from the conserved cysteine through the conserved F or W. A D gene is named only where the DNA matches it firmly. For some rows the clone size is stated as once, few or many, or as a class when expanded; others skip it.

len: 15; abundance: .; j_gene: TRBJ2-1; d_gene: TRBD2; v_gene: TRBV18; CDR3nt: TGTGCCAGCTCCCATCGGAGAGAGCGGGAGAGTGAGCAGTTCTTC; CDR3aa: CASSHRRERESEQFF
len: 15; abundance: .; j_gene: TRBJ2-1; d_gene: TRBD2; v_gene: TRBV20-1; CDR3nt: TGCAGTGCTAGAGAGATACTAGCGCCCTACAATGAGCAGTTCTTC; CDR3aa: CSAREILAPYNEQFF
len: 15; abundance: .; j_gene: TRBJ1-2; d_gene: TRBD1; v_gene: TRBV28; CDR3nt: TGTGCCAGCAGTACATACAGGGGAGGCTTAAGTGGCTACACCTTC; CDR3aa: CASSTYRGGLSGYTF
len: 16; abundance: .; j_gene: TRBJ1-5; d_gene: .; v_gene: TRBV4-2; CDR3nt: TGTGCCAGCAGCCAAGAGGGGGCGGAGGTGTATCAGCCCCAGCATTTT; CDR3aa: CASSQEGAEVYQPQHF
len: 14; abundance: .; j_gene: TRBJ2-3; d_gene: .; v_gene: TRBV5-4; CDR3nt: TGTGCCAGCAGCCTTTTTCAGGGTACAGATACGCAGTATTTT; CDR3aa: CASSLFQGTDTQYF
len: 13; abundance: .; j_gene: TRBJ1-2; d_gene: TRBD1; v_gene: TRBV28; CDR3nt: TGTGCCAGTGACGACAGGGCCCTCTATGGCTACACCTTC; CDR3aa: CASDDRALYGYTF
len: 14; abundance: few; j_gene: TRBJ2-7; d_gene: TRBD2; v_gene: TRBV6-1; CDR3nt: TGTGCCAGCAGTGTTCTAGCGGAGGGCTACGAGCAGTACTTC; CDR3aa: CASSVLAEGYEQYF
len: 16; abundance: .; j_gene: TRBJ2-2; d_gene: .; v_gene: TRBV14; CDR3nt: TGTGCCAGCAGCCAAGATTTGGTCGGGGACACCGGGGAGCTGTTTTTT; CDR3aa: CASSQDLVGDTGELFF
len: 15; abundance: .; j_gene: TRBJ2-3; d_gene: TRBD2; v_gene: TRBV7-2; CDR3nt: TGTGCCAGCAGCTTAGCCTCGGGAGGGCCATATACGCAGTATTTT; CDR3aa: CASSLASGGPYTQYF
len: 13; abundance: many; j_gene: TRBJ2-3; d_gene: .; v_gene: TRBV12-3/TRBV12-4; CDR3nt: TGTGCCAGCAGTTTAGTAACGGGGGATACGCAGTATTTT; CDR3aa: CASSLVTGDTQYF
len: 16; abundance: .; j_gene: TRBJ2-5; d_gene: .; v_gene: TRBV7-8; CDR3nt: TGTGCCAGCAGCACATGGGGCAGAGTGGGACAAGAGACCCAGTACTTC; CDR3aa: CASSTWGRVGQETQYF
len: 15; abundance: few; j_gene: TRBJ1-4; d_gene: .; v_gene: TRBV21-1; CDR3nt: TGTGCCAGCAGCAAAGGACGGGTTAGGTTCATGAAACTGTTTTTT; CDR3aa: CASSKGRVRFMKLFF
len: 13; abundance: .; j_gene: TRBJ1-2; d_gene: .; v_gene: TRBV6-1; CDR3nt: TGTGCCAGCAGTGAACCCTTCTTGGGTGGCTACACCTTC; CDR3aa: CASSEPFLGGYTF
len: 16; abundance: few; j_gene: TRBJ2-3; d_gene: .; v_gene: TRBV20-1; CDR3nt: TGCAGTGCTAGGCCCTACCTGGGGGTGAGCACAGATACGCAGTATTTT; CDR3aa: CSARPYLGVSTDTQYF
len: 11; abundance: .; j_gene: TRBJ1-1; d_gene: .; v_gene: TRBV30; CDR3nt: TGTGCCTGGAGTCCCGCTGGTGAAGCTTTCTTT; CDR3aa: CAWSPAGEAFF
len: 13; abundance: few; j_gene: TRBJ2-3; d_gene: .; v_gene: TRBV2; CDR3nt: TGTGCTTCCGGCAACCAGGCCACAGATACGCAGTATTTT; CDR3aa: CASGNQATDTQYF
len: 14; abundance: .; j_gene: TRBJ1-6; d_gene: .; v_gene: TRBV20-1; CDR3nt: TGCAGTGCTAGGATTGGGCAGTATAATTCACCCCTCCACTTT; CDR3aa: CSARIGQYNSPLHF
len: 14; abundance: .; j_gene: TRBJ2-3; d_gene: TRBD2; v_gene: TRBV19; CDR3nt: TGTGCCAGTATCCGAAGCGGGAGACCGGATACGCAGTATTTT; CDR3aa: CASIRSGRPDTQYF
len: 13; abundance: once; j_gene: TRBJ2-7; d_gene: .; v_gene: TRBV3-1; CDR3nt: TGTGCCAGCAGCCAAAATAGGGGACACGAGCAGTACTTC; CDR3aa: CASSQNRGHEQYF
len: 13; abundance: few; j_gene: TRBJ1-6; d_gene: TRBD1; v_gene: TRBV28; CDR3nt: TGTGCCACCCGACAGGGAAATAATTCACCCCTCCACTTT; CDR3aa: CATRQGNNSPLHF
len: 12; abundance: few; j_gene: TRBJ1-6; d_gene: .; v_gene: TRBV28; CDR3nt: TGTGCCAGCAGTTTACAGTATTCACCCCTCCACTTT; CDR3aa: CASSLQYSPLHF
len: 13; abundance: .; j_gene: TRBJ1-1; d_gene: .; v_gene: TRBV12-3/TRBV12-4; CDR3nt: TGTGCCAGCAGTTTAACCCAGGACACTGAAGCTTTCTTT; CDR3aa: CASSLTQDTEAFF
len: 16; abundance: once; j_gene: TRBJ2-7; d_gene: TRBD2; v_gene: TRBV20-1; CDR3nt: TGCAGTGCCACCGGGCTAGCGGGGGCTAGATACAATGAGCAGTACTTC; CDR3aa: CSATGLAGARYNEQYF
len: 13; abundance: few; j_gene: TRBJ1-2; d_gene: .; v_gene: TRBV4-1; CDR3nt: TGCGCCAGCAGCCAAACAGGGTACTATGGCTACACCTTC; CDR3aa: CASSQTGYYGYTF
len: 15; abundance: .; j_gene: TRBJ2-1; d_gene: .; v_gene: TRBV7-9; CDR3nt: TGTGCCAGCAATAAACAGACGAGCTCCTACAATGAGCAGTTCTTC; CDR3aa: CASNKQTSSYNEQFF
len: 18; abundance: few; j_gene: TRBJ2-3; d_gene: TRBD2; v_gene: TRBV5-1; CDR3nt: TGCGCCAGCAGCCCGTCTAGCGGGGGGCCCCCTAGCACAGATACGCAGTATTTT; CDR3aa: CASSPSSGGPPSTDTQYF
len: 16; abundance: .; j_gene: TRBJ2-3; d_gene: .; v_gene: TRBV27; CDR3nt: TGTGCCAGCAGTTTATCCGGTGGGAGAGGCCTAGATACGCAGTATTTT; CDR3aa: CASSLSGGRGLDTQYF
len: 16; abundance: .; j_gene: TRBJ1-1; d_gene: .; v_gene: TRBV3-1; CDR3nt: TGTGCCAGCAGCCGAAGGGGCACAGGCCCGGGAACTGAAGCTTTCTTT; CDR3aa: CASSRRGTGPGTEAFF
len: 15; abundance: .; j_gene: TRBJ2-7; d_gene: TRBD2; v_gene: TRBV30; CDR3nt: TGTGCCTGGAGGTCAAGCGGGAGGGCCTACAATGAGCAGTACTTC; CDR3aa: CAWRSSGRAYNEQYF
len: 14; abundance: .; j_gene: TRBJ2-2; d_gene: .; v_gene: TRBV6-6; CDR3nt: TGTGCCAGCCTTTATCAGGGGGGGTCCGGGGAGCTGTTTTTT; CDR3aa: CASLYQGGSGELFF
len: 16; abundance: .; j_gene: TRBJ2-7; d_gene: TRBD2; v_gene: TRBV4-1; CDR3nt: TGCGCCAGCAGCCAAGCCCCTCTAGCGGGGACCTACGAGCAGTACTTC; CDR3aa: CASSQAPLAGTYEQYF
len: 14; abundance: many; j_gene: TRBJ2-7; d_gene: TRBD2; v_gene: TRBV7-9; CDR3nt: TGTGCCAGCAGCTCTAGCGGCTTGTACTACGAGCAGTACTTC; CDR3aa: CASSSSGLYYEQYF
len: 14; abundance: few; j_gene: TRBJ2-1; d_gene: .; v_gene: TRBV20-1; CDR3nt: TGCAGTGCTCAGGGGATAGTGGGCTACAATGAGCAGTTCTTC; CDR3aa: CSAQGIVGYNEQFF
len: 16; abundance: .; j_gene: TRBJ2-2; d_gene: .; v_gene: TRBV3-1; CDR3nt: TGTGCCAGCAGCCAAGATCGCCAGAAGAACACCGGGGAGCTGTTTTTT; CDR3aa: CASSQDRQKNTGELFF
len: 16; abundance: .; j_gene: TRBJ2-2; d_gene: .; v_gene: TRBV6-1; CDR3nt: TGTGCCAGCAGTGTTCGCGCCAACACGAACACCGGGGAGCTGTTTTTT; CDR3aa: CASSVRANTNTGELFF
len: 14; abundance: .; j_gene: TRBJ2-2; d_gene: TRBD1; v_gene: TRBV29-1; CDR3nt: TGCAGCGTGGACAGGGGGCGTAACACCGGGGAGCTGTTTTTT; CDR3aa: CSVDRGRNTGELFF
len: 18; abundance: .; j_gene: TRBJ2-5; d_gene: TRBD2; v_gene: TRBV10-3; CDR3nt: TGTGCCATCAGTGAACGAATAGCGGGACCCGGCCTTCAAGAGACCCAGTACTTC; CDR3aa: CAISERIAGPGLQETQYF
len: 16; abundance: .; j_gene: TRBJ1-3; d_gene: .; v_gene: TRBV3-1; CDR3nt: TGTGCCAGCAGCCAAGGGGGCAGCTTCTCTGGAAACACCATATATTTT; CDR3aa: CASSQGGSFSGNTIYF
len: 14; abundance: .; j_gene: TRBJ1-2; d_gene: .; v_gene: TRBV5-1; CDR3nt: TGCGCCAGCCGGGGGTCCACTTTCTCGGGAGGCTACACCTTC; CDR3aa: CASRGSTFSGGYTF
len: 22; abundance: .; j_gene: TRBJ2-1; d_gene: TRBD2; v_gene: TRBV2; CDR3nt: TGTGCCATCCAGGGGGGACAGGGGGGACTAGCGGGAGGAGGAGCGTCCTACAATGAGCAGTTCTTC; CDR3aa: CAIQGGQGGLAGGGASYNEQFF
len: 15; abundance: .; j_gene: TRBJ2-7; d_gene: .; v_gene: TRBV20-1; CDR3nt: TGCAGTGCTAGACCACCTCGGGGGCCCACCTACGAGCAGTACTTC; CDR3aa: CSARPPRGPTYEQYF
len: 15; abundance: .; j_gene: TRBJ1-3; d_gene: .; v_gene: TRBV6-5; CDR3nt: TGTGCCACCTTCCTATTTCAGGGGCATGGAAACACCATATATTTT; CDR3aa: CATFLFQGHGNTIYF
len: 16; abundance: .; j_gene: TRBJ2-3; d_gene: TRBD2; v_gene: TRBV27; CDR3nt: TGTGCCAGCAGTTTAGTTAGCCGGGGGGGCACAGATACGCAGTATTTT; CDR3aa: CASSLVSRGGTDTQYF
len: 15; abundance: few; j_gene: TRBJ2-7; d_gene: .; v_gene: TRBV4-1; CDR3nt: TGCGCCAGCAGCCGTGGACAGCCCAGCTCCTACGAGCAGTACTTC; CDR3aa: CASSRGQPSSYEQYF
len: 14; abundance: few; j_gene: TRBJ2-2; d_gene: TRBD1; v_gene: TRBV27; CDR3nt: TGTGCCAGCAACGGACAGGGGTGGACCGGGGAGCTGTTTTTT; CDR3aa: CASNGQGWTGELFF
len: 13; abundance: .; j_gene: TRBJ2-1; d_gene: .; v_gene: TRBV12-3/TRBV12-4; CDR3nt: TGTGCCATACTGGGGGGGGCCCTTAATGAGCAGTTCTTC; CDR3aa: CAILGGALNEQFF
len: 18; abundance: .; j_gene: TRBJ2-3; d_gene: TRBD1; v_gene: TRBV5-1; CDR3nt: TGCGCCAGCAGCTTGGGTTCGAAGGGGGCGCGGAGCACAGATACGCAGTATTTT; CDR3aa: CASSLGSKGARSTDTQYF
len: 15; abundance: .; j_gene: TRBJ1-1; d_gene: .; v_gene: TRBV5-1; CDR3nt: TGCGCCAGCAGCTTGCCGAAACAGCCGAACACTGAAGCTTTCTTT; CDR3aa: CASSLPKQPNTEAFF
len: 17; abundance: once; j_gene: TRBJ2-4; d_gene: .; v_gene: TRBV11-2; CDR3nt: TGTGCCAGCAGCTCGTCTCCGGTAACAGTGGCCAAAAACATTCAGTACTTC; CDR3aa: CASSSSPVTVAKNIQYF
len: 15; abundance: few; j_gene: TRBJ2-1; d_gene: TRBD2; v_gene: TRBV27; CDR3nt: TGTGCCAGCAGTTTATTGGGACTAGACTACAATGAGCAGTTCTTC; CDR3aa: CASSLLGLDYNEQFF
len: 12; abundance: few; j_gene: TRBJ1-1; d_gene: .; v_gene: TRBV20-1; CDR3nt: TGCAGGTCCCACGCTGGTTACTCTGAAGCTTTCTTT; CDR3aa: CRSHAGYSEAFF
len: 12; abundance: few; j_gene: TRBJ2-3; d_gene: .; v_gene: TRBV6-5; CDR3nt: TGTGCCAGAGAGGTTACGACAGATACGCAGTATTTT; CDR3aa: CAREVTTDTQYF